The present TCR beta chain was sequenced within a study of cytomegalovirus exposure and HLA in healthy donors. Overall study: The same platform as the 500 to 700 first-cohort repertoires was used for the 95 to 150 validation repertoires, a later analysis reported. Study outcomes and limitations: Among the CMV-associated chains, a few were confirmed in vitro as specific for CMV antigens. The study designated over 150 TCR beta chains cytomegalovirus-associated. For most TCR sequences rarity was the rule, although some public TCRs occurred in many donors.

Data came from immunoSEQ multiplex PCR; TCRdb stores just in-frame clones and leaves some out. Among about 160,000 clones listed, roughly 89% were seen once. Germline V CDR1 and CDR2: SGHNT, YYREEE (reference sequence). With 4 bases removed from V and 5 bases from J, the gap between germline ends came to 15 bases. CDR3 length: 14 residues. For this clone: Its antigen is unidentified.

This chain links TRBV5-4 with TRBJ2-5, with D tentatively TRBD1 (5 bases). The sequence was collected from a woman younger than 30 in good health and CMV-seropositive. The sequenced material came from PBMCs. This CDR3 is CASSPQVQGETQYF. CDR3 sequence (DNA): TGTGCCAGCAGCCCCCAAGTCCAGGGCGAGACCCAGTACTTC.